These T cell receptor beta chains were read from a single sample in a study of blood T cell repertoires in COVID-19. Only in-frame clones appear in the TCRdb table, and some are missing; sequencing was by immunoSEQ multiplex PCR. The repertoire holds approximately 280,000 clones, with 89% as singletons. Sequenced: peripheral blood. Source of these receptors: an older woman with acute or convalescent COVID-19. CDR3s include the opening cysteine and the closing phenylalanine or tryptophan. Fields, in order: clone size, D gene, J gene, V gene, CDR3 DNA, CDR3 protein. The D gene is left open where the match is weak. The size of a clone is reported for some rows only, either as once, few or many, or as a class for expanded clones.

few NA TRBJ1-1 TRBV5-8 TGTGCCAGCAGCTTGAACGGGCAGGGGAACCCTGAAGCTTTCTTT CASSLNGQGNPEAFF
NA NA TRBJ2-7 TRBV21-1 TGTGCCAGCAACACCGGGGGGGACAGGGGAGTCTACGAGCAGTACTTC CASNTGGDRGVYEQYF
NA TRBD1 TRBJ1-4 TRBV7-8 TGTGCCAGCAGCCTTGGGACAGGGCTCTCGGAAAAACTGTTTTTT CASSLGTGLSEKLFF
NA TRBD1 TRBJ2-1 TRBV11-3 TGTGCCAGCAGCTTAGCCGGGACAGGGAGCTACAATGAGCAGTTCTTC CASSLAGTGSYNEQFF
NA TRBD1 TRBJ2-2 TRBV7-8 TGTGCCAGCAGCTTAAGGCCCCGGGACAGGGGGACACTTAACACCGGGGAGCTGTTTTTT CASSLRPRDRGTLNTGELFF
NA NA TRBJ2-1 TRBV7-7 TGTGCCAGCAGCTTAGAATCTGGACAGAACAATGAGCAGTTCTTC CASSLESGQNNEQFF
NA TRBD1 TRBJ1-5 TRBV6-6 TGTGCCAGCAGTCTTGGACAGGGGTATCAGCCCCAGCATTTT CASSLGQGYQPQHF
NA NA TRBJ2-7 TRBV7-3 TGTGCCAGCAGCCCCCGGGGCTCCTACGAGCAGTACTTC CASSPRGSYEQYF
NA NA TRBJ2-7 TRBV9 TGTGCCAGCAGCTCCAACCCACACTACGAGCAGTACTTC CASSSNPHYEQYF
NA TRBD2 TRBJ2-7 TRBV25-1 TGTGCCAGCAGGACTAGCGGGAGTTACGAGCAGTACTTC CASRTSGSYEQYF
NA TRBD2 TRBJ2-2 TRBV3-1/TRBV3-2 TGTGCCAGCAGCCGGGGACTAGCGGGGACCGGGGAGCTGTTTTTT CASSRGLAGTGELFF
NA TRBD1 TRBJ1-4 TRBV28 TGTGCCAGCAGTTCTCAAACAGGGGGCCAATACTATGAAAAACTGTTTTTT CASSSQTGGQYYEKLFF
NA TRBD2 TRBJ2-1 TRBV6-2/TRBV6-3 TGTGCCAGCAGTCCGGGACTAGCGGGGGCAGGGGAGCAGTTCTTC CASSPGLAGAGEQFF
NA TRBD2 TRBJ2-7 TRBV9 TGTGCCAGCAGCGTAGAACCGGGGGGAGTCTACGAGCAGTACTTC CASSVEPGGVYEQYF
NA NA TRBJ2-5 TRBV2 TGTGCCAGCCCGAGGGGGCGGGGTAAAAAAGAGACCCAGTACTTC CASPRGRGKKETQYF
NA NA TRBJ1-6 TRBV4-3 TGCGCCAGCAGCCAAGTGGGTCAGGGTAATTCACCCCTCCACTTT CASSQVGQGNSPLHF
NA TRBD1 TRBJ2-5 TRBV2 TGTGCCAGCAGCGTCACCAGGGGGAAAGAGACCCAGTACTTC CASSVTRGKETQYF
NA NA TRBJ2-7 TRBV27 TGTGCCAGCAGTTCTTATCCCGGGACATCCATGTACGAGCAGTACTTC CASSSYPGTSMYEQYF
NA NA TRBJ1-5 TRBV18 TGTGCCAGCTCACCAGTGCAGAATCAGCCCCAGCATTTT CASSPVQNQPQHF
NA TRBD1 TRBJ1-2 TRBV6-6 TGTGCCAGCTCAACAGGGGCTGGCCATGGCTACACCTTC CASSTGAGHGYTF
NA TRBD1 TRBJ2-3 TRBV27 TGTGCCAGCAGACTAGGGGGACAGGCCCCAGGTACGCAGTATTTT CASRLGGQAPGTQYF
NA TRBD1 TRBJ2-7 TRBV7-9 TGTGCCAGCAGCTTAGGGGTTCAGGGGGCCTACGAGCAGTACTTC CASSLGVQGAYEQYF
NA NA TRBJ2-5 TRBV27 TGTGCCAGCAGTTTCCGGGACACCCAAGAGACCCAGTACTTC CASSFRDTQETQYF
NA NA TRBJ1-4 TRBV7-9 TGTGCCAGCAGCTTAGACAGAGCTAATGAAAAACTGTTTTTT CASSLDRANEKLFF
NA NA TRBJ2-2 TRBV12-5 TGTGCTAGTGCCTCGGGATCGAACACCGGGGAGCTGTTTTTT CASASGSNTGELFF
NA NA TRBJ2-3 TRBV10-1 TGCGCCAGCAGTGCAGGGGAAGATACGCAGTATTTT CASSAGEDTQYF
NA NA TRBJ2-1 TRBV24-1 TGTGCCACCAGTGACCCCTCGGGGGGCTGGCAGTTCTTC CATSDPSGGWQFF
NA TRBD1 TRBJ1-1 TRBV29-1 TGCAGCGTTGAGCCAGGGGGCGGAACTGAAGCTTTCTTT CSVEPGGGTEAFF
NA TRBD2 TRBJ2-7 TRBV3-1/TRBV3-2 TGTGCCAGCAGCCAAGACAATAAATTAAAGCCGGGAGGCGGATCCTACGAGCAGTACTTC CASSQDNKLKPGGGSYEQYF